This TCR beta chain appears in the sequencing data of a study of cytomegalovirus exposure and HLA in healthy donors. This CDR3 has 13 residues. The germline V gene encodes CDR1 SQVTM and CDR2 ANQGSEA. Trimming shortened V by 3 bases and J by 2 bases, and 10 bases separated the two germline ends. On this clone itself: The target antigen is unknown.

Study-level findings and limits: A later analysis appeared to link common viral pathogens to several of the most significant clusters. An ancestry cluster, one associated with Asian ancestry, reportedly showed fewer N-insertions than the roughly 700-donor mean in a later analysis. There was a cluster of highly shared sequence variants that was likely a sequencing artifact. A later analysis, which compared TCR beta chains of equal frequency, found the HLA-associated ones more clonally expanded.

Vbeta (60) and Jbeta (13) primers were used in the PCR. Produced via immunoSEQ multiplex PCR; TCRdb's table is partial and in-frame only. The repertoire has 100,000 to 150,000 clones, about 68% of them found once; the top ten carry 4%. The sample was PBMCs. This sequence joins TRBV29-1 and TRBJ2-5; maybe TRBD1 (6 bases). The TCR sequence derives from a man aged 40-49 years in good health and CMV-seropositive. The CDR3 nucleotides read TGCAGCGTTGACCGCAGGGGTCAAGAGACCCAGTACTTC. Its protein is CSVDRRGQETQYF.